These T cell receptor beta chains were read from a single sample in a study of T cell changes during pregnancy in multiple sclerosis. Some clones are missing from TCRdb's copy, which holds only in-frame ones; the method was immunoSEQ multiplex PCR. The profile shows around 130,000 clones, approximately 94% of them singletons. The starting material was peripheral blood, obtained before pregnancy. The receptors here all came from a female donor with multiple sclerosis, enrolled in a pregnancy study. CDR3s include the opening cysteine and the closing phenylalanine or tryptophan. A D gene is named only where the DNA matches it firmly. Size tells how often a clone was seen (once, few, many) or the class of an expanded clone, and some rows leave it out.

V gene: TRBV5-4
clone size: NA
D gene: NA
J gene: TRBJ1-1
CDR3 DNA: TGTGCCAGCAGCTTGCCAGGGCCCAGCACTGAAGCTTTCTTT
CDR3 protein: CASSLPGPSTEAFF

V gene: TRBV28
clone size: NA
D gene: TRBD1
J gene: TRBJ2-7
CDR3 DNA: TGTGCCAGCAGTTTATCCCGACAGGGACCTCTCTTC
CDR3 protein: CASSLSRQGPLF

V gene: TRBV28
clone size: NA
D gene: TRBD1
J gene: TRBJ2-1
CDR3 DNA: TGTGCCAGCAGTCTGACAGGGGGAAATGAGCAGTTCTTC
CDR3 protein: CASSLTGGNEQFF

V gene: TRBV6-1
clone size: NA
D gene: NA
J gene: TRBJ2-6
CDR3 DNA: TGTGCCAGCAGTGAAAGGGGTAAGGGCTCTGGGGCCAACGTCCTGACTTTC
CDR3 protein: CASSERGKGSGANVLTF

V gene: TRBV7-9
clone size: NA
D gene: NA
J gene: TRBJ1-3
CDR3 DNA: TGTGCCAGCAGCCCCAAACAACGGGTTGGAAACACCATATATTTT
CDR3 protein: CASSPKQRVGNTIYF

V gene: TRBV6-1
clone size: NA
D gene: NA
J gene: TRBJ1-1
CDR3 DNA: TGTGCCAGCAGGGAGGGAGGGAACACTGAAGCTTTCTTT
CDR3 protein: CASREGGNTEAFF

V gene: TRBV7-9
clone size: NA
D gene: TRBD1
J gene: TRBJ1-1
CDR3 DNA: TGTGCCAGCAGCCCCGGACAGGCGAACACTGAAGCTTTCTTT
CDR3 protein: CASSPGQANTEAFF

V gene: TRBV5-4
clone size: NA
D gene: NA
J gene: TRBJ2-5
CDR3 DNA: TGTGCCAGCAGCTTGCCAGGGATCGGGGGGCGCGAAGAGACCCAGTACTTC
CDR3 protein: CASSLPGIGGREETQYF

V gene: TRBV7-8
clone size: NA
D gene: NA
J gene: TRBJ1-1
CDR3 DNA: TGTGCCAGCAGCTTACACCGCAGGCCTGTATTTGAAGCTTTCTTT
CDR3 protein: CASSLHRRPVFEAFF

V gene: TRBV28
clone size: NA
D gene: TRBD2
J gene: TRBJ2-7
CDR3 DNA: TGTGCCAGCAGGGTAGCGGGGGGCCTCTACGAGCAGTACTTC
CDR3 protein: CASRVAGGLYEQYF

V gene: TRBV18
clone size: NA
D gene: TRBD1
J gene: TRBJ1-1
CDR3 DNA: TGTGCCAGCTCTACGACAGGGGAAACTGAAGCTTTCTTT
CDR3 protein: CASSTTGETEAFF

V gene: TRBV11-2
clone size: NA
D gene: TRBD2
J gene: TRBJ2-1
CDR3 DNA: TGTGCCAGCAGCTTGGGACTAGCGGGATCCTACAATGAGCAGTTCTTC
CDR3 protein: CASSLGLAGSYNEQFF

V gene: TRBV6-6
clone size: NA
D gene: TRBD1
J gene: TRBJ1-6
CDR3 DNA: TGTGCCAGCAGTTACTCGGACAGGAATTCACCCCTCCACTTT
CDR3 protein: CASSYSDRNSPLHF

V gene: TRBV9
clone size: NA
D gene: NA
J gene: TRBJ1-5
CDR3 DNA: TGTGCCAGCAGCGCACGGGACTCGGCAGGACCCCAGCATTTT
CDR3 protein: CASSARDSAGPQHF

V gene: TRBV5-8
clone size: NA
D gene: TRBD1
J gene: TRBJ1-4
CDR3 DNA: TGTGCCAGCAGGCGGACAGGATCAACTAATGAAAAACTGTTTTTT
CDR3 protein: CASRRTGSTNEKLFF

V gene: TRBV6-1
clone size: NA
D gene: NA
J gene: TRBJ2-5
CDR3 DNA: TGTGCCAGCAGTACAGGGTTGGAAGAGACCCAGTACTTC
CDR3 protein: CASSTGLEETQYF

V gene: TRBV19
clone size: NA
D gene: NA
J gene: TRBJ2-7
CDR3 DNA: TGTGCCAGTAGCAACTCCTACGAGCAGTACTTC
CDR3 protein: CASSNSYEQYF

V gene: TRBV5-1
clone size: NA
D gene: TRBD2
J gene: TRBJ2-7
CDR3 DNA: TGCGCCAGCAGTATCGCTAGCGGGGGATTTTACGAGCAGTACTTC
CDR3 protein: CASSIASGGFYEQYF

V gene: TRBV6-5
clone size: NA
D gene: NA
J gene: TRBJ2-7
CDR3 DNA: TGTGCCAGCAGTTACGGCCGGGAAGCCTACGAGCAGTACTTC
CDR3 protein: CASSYGREAYEQYF

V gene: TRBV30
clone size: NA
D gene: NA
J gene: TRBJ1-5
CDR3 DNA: TGTGCCTGGAGTCAGGGACACAATCAGCCCCAGCATTTT
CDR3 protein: CAWSQGHNQPQHF

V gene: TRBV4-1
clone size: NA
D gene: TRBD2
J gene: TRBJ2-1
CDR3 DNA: TGCGCCAGCAGCCAAGGGGGTTCTTGGCGGGAGGAGCAGTTCTTC
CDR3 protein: CASSQGGSWREEQFF

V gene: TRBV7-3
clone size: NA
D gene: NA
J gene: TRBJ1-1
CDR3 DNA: TGTGCCAGCAGCTTAACGTCCGGGGCTGAAGCTTTCTTT
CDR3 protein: CASSLTSGAEAFF

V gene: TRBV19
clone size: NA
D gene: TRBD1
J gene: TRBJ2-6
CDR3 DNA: TGTGCCAGTCAAGGGGGCAGGTCTGGGGCCAACGTCCTGACTTTC
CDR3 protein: CASQGGRSGANVLTF

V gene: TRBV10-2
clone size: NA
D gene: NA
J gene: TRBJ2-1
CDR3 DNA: TGCGCCAGCAGTGAGTCAGGAGCGCCGGTAGGAGAGCAGTTCTTC
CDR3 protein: CASSESGAPVGEQFF

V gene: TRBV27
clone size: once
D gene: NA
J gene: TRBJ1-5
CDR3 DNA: TGTGCCAGCAGCCGGGCGTCGGGGAATCAGCCCCAGCATTTT
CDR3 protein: CASSRASGNQPQHF

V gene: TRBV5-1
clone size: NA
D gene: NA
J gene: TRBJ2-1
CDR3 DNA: TGCGCCAGCAGCTTATATTCCGGACTCTACAATGAGCAGTTCTTC
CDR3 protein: CASSLYSGLYNEQFF

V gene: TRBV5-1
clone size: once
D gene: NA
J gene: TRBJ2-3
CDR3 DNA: TGCGCCAGCAGCTTGGGTAGAGGACAGAGCACAGATACGCAGTATTTT
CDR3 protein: CASSLGRGQSTDTQYF

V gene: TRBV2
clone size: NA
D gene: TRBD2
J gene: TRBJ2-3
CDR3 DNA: TGTGCCAGCAGTGAACAGACTAGCGGGGGAAGTACGCAGTATTTT
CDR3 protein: CASSEQTSGGSTQYF

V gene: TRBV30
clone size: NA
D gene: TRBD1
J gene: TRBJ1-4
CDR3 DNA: TGTGCCTGGAGACAGGGGAGGTTAGAAGAAAAACTGTTTTTT
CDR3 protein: CAWRQGRLEEKLFF

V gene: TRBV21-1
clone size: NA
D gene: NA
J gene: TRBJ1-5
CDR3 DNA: TGTGCCAGCAGCAAAGCGGCAGGAGCGGGTGTCAATCAGCCCCAGCATTTT
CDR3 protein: CASSKAAGAGVNQPQHF

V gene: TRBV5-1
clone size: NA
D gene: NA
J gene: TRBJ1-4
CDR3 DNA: TGCGCCAGCAGCTTAGACAGGTCAGCAACTAATGAAAAACTGTTTTTT
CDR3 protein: CASSLDRSATNEKLFF

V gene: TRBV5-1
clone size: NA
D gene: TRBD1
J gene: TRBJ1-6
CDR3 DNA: TGCGCCAGCAGCTTGATACAGGGGGGAGGGAATTCACCCCTCCACTTT
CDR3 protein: CASSLIQGGGNSPLHF

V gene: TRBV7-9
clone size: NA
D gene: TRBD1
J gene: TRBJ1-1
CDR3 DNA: TGTGCCAGCAGCTCACCCTGGGGGGGCGGGACAGGAGACACTGAAGCTTTCTTT
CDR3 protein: CASSSPWGGGTGDTEAFF

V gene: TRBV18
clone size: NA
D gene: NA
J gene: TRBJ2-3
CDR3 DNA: TGTGCCACCAATAGTCAGGGGCCTCCTAGCACAGATACGCAGTATTTT
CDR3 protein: CATNSQGPPSTDTQYF

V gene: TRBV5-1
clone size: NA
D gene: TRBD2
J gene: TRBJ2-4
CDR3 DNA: TGCGCCAGCAGCTCTAGCGGGAGGGCCGCCGGCATTCAGTACTTC
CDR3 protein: CASSSSGRAAGIQYF

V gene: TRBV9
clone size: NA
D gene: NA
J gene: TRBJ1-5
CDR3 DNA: TGTGCCAGCAGCGTAGACGGACAGAGCAATCAGCCCCAGCATTTT
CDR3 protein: CASSVDGQSNQPQHF

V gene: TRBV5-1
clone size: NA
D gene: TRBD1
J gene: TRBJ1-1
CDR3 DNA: TGCGCCAGCAGCCTCGGGACAGGGGGCAGTAACACTGAAGCTTTCTTT
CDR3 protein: CASSLGTGGSNTEAFF

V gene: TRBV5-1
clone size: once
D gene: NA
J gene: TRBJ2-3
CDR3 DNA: TGCGCCAGCAGCTTGGAGCTGGGAGTGGGCACAGATACGCAGTATTTT
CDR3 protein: CASSLELGVGTDTQYF